This TCR beta chain appears in the sequencing data of a study of graft-versus-host responses after intestinal transplantation. Study at large: Multivisceral, liver-intestinal, or isolated intestinal transplants were performed in recipients.

Germline values: CDR1 SQVTM, CDR2 ANQGSEA. With 3 bases removed from V and 2 bases from J, the gap between germline ends came to 10 bases. This CDR3 has 13 amino acids. Clones were read by immunoSEQ multiplex PCR, and TCRdb kept only the in-frame ones, dropping some. The data show around 21,000 clones, approximately 39% seen once. Whole-study results and caveats: Where graft-donor T cell macrochimerism was present, patients had high graft-versus-host to host-versus-graft clonal ratios in allografts. The marrow of recipients harbored GvH clones, and ileum or blood showed some of them first.

V and J are TRBV29-1 and TRBJ1-2; D is possibly TRBD1 (5 bases). The specimen comprised alloreactive CD4+ T cells from a mixed lymphocyte reaction culture, sampled before transplantation. As to subset: CFSE-low proliferating T cells sorted from roughly 6-day pre-transplant mixed lymphocyte reaction (GvH or HvG direction). This clonotype was sampled from a human patient who was an organ donor for intestinal transplantation. The CDR3 DNA reads as TGCAGCGTTGATCAGGGAGGGAACTATGGCTACACCTTC. It is translated as CSVDQGGNYGYTF. Complete variable domain (other parts from reference TRBV29-1 and TRBJ1-2): SAVISQKPSRDICQRGTSLTIQCQVDSQVTMMFWYRQQPGQSLTLIATANQGSEATYESGFVIDKFPISRPNLTFSTLTVSNMSPEDSSIYLCSVDQGGNYGYTFGSGTRLTVV.